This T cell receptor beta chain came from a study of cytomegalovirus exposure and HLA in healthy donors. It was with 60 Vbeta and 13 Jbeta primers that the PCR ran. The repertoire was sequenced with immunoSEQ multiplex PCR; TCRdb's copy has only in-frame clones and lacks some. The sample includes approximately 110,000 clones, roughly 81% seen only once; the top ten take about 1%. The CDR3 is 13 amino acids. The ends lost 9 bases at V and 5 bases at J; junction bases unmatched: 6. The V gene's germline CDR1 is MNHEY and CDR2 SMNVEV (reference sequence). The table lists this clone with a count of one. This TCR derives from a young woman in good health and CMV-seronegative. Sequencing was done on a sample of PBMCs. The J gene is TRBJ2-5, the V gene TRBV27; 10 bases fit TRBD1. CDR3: CASRGTGAETQYF. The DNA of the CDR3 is TGTGCCAGTAGGGGGACAGGGGCGGAGACCCAGTACTTC.